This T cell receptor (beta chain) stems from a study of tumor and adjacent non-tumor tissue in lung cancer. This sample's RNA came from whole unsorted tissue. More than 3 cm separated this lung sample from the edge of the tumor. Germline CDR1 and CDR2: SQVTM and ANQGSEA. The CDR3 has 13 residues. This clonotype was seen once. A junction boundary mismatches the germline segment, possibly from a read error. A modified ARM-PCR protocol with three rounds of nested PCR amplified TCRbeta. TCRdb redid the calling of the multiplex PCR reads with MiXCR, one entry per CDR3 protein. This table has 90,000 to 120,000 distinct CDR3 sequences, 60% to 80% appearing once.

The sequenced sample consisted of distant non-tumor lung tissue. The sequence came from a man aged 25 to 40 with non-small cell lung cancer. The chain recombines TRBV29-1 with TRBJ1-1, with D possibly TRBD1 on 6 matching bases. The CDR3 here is CSVGKGGDTGAFF. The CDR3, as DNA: TGCAGCGTTGGAAAGGGGGGAGACACTGGAGCTTTCTTT.